The 25 T cell receptor beta chains below come from one sample, sequenced in a study of cytomegalovirus exposure and HLA in healthy donors. The PCR was carried out with 60 Vbeta primers and 13 Jbeta primers. Data came from immunoSEQ multiplex PCR; TCRdb stores just in-frame clones and leaves some out. In the table there are around 140,000 clones, roughly 80% of which are singletons. The sample consisted of PBMCs. These receptors all stem from a man aged 35 to 55 in good health and CMV-seropositive.

V is TRBV4-2 and J is TRBJ1-4; tentative D call: TRBD1 (6 bases). Per the germline V gene, CDR1 is LGHNA and CDR2 is YNFKEQ. Trimming took 0 bases from V and 14 from J, leaving 13 bases between them. The CDR3 has 13 amino acids. The CDR3 bases are TGTGCCAGCAGCCAAGATCTGGAAGACAGGCTGTTTTTT. As protein: CASSQDLEDRLFF.

V gene TRBV9 combines with J gene TRBJ2-2; possibly TRBD2 for D (5 bases). CDR1 and CDR2 (germline): SGDLS, YYNGEE. This CDR3 contains 14 residues. V lost 4 bases to trimming and J lost 3 bases, with 10 bases between them. In nucleotides, the CDR3 is TGTGCCAGCAGCCCGGACTCTTACACCGGGGAGCTGTTTTTT. Translating gives CASSPDSYTGELFF.

This sequence joins TRBV2 and TRBJ1-2; D call uncertain. This CDR3 spans 13 amino acids. Germline V gene lookup returns CDR1 SNHLY and CDR2 FYNNEI. With 6 bases removed from V and 2 bases from J, the gap between germline ends came to 10 bases. This CDR3 is CASSDFANYGYTF. The DNA for the CDR3 is TGTGCCAGCAGCGACTTCGCGAACTATGGCTACACCTTC.

This clone occurred a few times. This chain uses TRBV14 with TRBJ1-2; no definite D call. V lost 4 bases and J 4 bases, leaving 13 bases between the germline ends. The CDR3 sequence is 14 residues long. From germline, CDR1 is SGHDN and CDR2 FVKESK. The CDR3 spells CASSPAGVSYGYTF. The CDR3 DNA sequence: TGTGCCAGCAGCCCTGCCGGGGTGAGCTATGGCTACACCTTC.

This clone occurred a few times. This rearrangement joins TRBV7-9 to TRBJ2-1, with D possibly matching TRBD1 (6 bases). The V end lost 5 bases, the J end lost 5 bases, and 19 bases lay between the germline ends. CDR1 and CDR2 from the germline V gene are SEHNR and FQNEAQ (reference sequence). CDR3 length equals 16 residues. The CDR3 reads CASSHNMGASDNEQFF. As DNA, the CDR3 is TGTGCCAGCAGCCACAACATGGGGGCAAGTGACAATGAGCAGTTCTTC. The full variable domain, its missing parts supplied by reference TRBV7-9 and TRBJ2-1, is DTGVSQNPRHKITKRGQNVTFRCDPISEHNRLYWYRQTLGQGPEFLTYFQNEAQLEKSRLLSDRFSAERPKGSFSTLEIQRTEQGDSAMYLCASSHNMGASDNEQFFGPGTRLTVL.

The chain employs TRBV2 and TRBJ2-1, with a possible D match to TRBD2 (6 bases). Germline assignment: CDR1 SNHLY and CDR2 FYNNEI. The CDR3 length is 14 residues. Trimming removed 9 bases from V and 8 bases from J, with 20 bases in between. CDR3 sequence (DNA): TGTGCCAGAGGTTCAGGAGGAGGGAATGATGAGCAGTTCTTC. This translates into CARGSGGGNDEQFF.

This rearrangement joins TRBV2 to TRBJ2-3, with 9 nucleotides matching TRBD2. CDR1 SNHLY and CDR2 FYNNEI come from the germline V gene. V shed 3 bases, J shed 6 bases, and the junction held 10 bases outside the gene matches. CDR3 length: 16 residues. CDR3 coding DNA: TGTGCCAGCAGTGAGCTGTCAGCGGGAGGAACGGATACGCAGTATTTT. Encoded protein: CASSELSAGGTDTQYF.

A few counts support this clone. Within the sample, other DNA sequences also encode this same CDR3. In DNA form, the CDR3 reads TGTGCCAGCAGCCCGGGAGAAAAACTGTTTTTT. It is translated as CASSPGEKLFF. The rearrangement joins TRBV7-9 to TRBJ1-4; D ambiguous. CDR1 SEHNR and CDR2 FQNEAQ come from the germline V gene (reference sequence). Trimming removed 5 bases at V and 8 bases at J, with 6 bases between. CDR3 size: 11 residues.

The V gene is TRBV2, the J gene TRBJ2-3; TRBD2 agrees at 13 bases. Per germline, CDR1 SNHLY and CDR2 FYNNEI. J was trimmed by 5 bases and V by 2 bases; bases with no gene match: 13. The CDR3 is 19 amino acids. CDR3 DNA sequence: TGTGCCAGCAGTGAAACTCCGGGACTAGCGGGAAATGAGATAGATACGCAGTATTTT. It encodes CASSETPGLAGNEIDTQYF.

J is TRBJ1-5 and V is TRBV19; perhaps TRBD1 as D (5 bases). V gave up 5 bases and J gave up 8 bases, with 10 bases separating them. CDR3 length equals 12 residues. From germline, CDR1 is LNHDA and CDR2 SQIVND (reference sequence). Here the CDR3 reads CASSSRGEPQHF. The CDR3 DNA reads TGTGCCAGTAGTTCCCGGGGGGAGCCCCAGCATTTT.

The rearrangement joins TRBV7-9 to TRBJ1-4, with D maybe TRBD1 (6 bases). V dropped 5 bases and J dropped 8 bases, with 18 bases sitting between them. Germline V gives CDR1 SEHNR, CDR2 FQNEAQ (reference sequence). The CDR3 loop spans 15 amino acids. Here the CDR3 reads CASSPLQGVTEKLFF. The CDR3 DNA reads TGTGCCAGCAGCCCGCTACAGGGAGTAACAGAAAAACTGTTTTTT.

The chain carries TRBV5-6 and TRBJ2-5; 7 bases fit TRBD2. The germline V gene encodes CDR1 SGHDT and CDR2 YYEEEE. The junction had 5 bases not matched to a gene; V was cut back by 1 base and J by 2 bases. The CDR3 length is 15 residues. CDR3 residues: CASSLRGGGQETQYF. In DNA, the CDR3 is TGTGCCAGCAGCTTGAGAGGCGGGGGACAAGAGACCCAGTACTTC.

The gene calls are TRBV5-1 and TRBJ2-1; 9 bases are a match to TRBD2. This CDR3 region has 15 residues. V lost 4 bases and J lost 6; bases outside the gene matches: 8. The germline V gene encodes CDR1 SGHRS and CDR2 YFSETQ. CDR3 sequence: CASSTGLASLNEQFF. Here the CDR3 DNA reads TGCGCCAGCAGCACGGGACTAGCAAGCCTCAATGAGCAGTTCTTC.

The chain employs TRBV12-5 and TRBJ2-5; no reliable D call. Germline CDR1 LGHNT, CDR2 FRNRAP. Trimming pared 1 base from V and 5 bases from J, leaving 20 bases between. The CDR3 runs 17 residues. The CDR3 bases are TGTGCTAGTGGTTTGGGTCTAGTACTCGGCGGTTGGGAGACCCAGTACTTC. Translation gives CASGLGLVLGGWETQYF.

The chain combines TRBV5-4 with TRBJ1-2; D unresolved. Germline V CDR1 and CDR2: SGHNT, YYREEE (reference sequence). With 0 bases removed from V and 5 bases from J, the gap between germline ends came to 11 bases. The CDR3 extends over 14 amino acids. This chain's CDR3 is CASSLGRPGYGYTF. The DNA for the CDR3 is TGTGCCAGCAGCTTGGGCAGACCGGGGTATGGCTACACCTTC.

This chain links TRBV5-8 with TRBJ1-5; D remains unclear. The CDR3 covers 15 residues. The germline gives CDR1 SGHTS, CDR2 YDEGEE. V gave up 4 bases and J gave up 0 bases, with 11 bases separating them. The CDR3 region has the DNA TGTGCCAGCAGCCTAGAACGCTATAGCAATCAGCCCCAGCATTTT. Its protein is CASSLERYSNQPQHF.

V gene TRBV11-1 combines with J gene TRBJ2-7; TRBD2 matches 9 bases. The CDR3 covers 15 residues. CDR1 and CDR2 (germline): SGHAT, FQDESV (reference sequence). V lost 2 bases, J lost 6 bases, and 8 bases stayed unmatched. CDR3 nucleotide sequence: TGTGCCAGCAGCTTAAGAGCGGGACTAGCTGGCGAGCAGTACTTC. Encoded protein: CASSLRAGLAGEQYF.

The chain recombines TRBV18 with TRBJ1-2; 7 bases match TRBD1. V trimming: 0 bases; J trimming: 10 bases; junction bases outside the gene matches: 14. This CDR3 has 16 residues. CDR1 and CDR2 from the germline V gene are KGHSH and LQKENI. The CDR3 is CASSPPEAARGSDYTF. In nucleotides, the CDR3 is TGTGCCAGCTCACCACCGGAGGCGGCCAGGGGGTCTGACTACACCTTC.

V is TRBV7-2 and J is TRBJ1-5; D may be TRBD1 (6 bases). Per the germline V gene, CDR1 is SGHTA and CDR2 is FQGNSA. The V end was cut by 3 bases, the J end by 4 bases, with 13 bases between. This CDR3 has 15 residues. The CDR3, as DNA: TGTGCCAGCAGCTTGATTCCAGGGGTTAATCAGCCCCAGCATTTT. Translated, it gives CASSLIPGVNQPQHF. The full variable domain, rest sourced from reference TRBV7-2 and TRBJ1-5, is GAGVSQSPSNKVTEKGKDVELRCDPISGHTALYWYRQSLGQGLEFLIYFQGNSAPDKSGLPSDRFSAERTGGSVSTLTIQRTQQEDSAVYLCASSLIPGVNQPQHFGDGTRLSIL.

The rearrangement joins TRBV10-3 to TRBJ1-4; perhaps TRBD1 as D (5 bases). CDR1 and CDR2 from the germline V gene are ENHRY and SYGVKD. Trimming took 6 bases from V and 8 from J, leaving 13 bases between them. The CDR3 is 13 residues long. The CDR3 nucleotides read TGTGCCATCAGCGAACGGACACAGGAAAAACTGTTTTTT. Residues: CAISERTQEKLFF.

This rearrangement joins TRBV7-8 to TRBJ1-5; D is undetermined. The V gene lost 3 bases and the J gene lost 0 bases, with 6 bases spanning the gap. Germline lookup yields CDR1 SGHVS and CDR2 FQNEAQ. This CDR3 has 14 residues. As DNA, the CDR3 is TGTGCCAGCAGCTTCGGTAATAGCAATCAGCCCCAGCATTTT. It is translated as CASSFGNSNQPQHF.

The chain links TRBV9 to TRBJ2-5, with 10 bases matching TRBD2. The V segment lost 2 bases and the J segment 5 bases; nucleotides outside the gene matches: 9. Germline CDR1 reads SGDLS; CDR2 reads YYNGEE. The CDR3 has 16 amino acids. The CDR3 reads CASSVGTSVLRETQYF. The CDR3 coding sequence is TGTGCCAGCAGCGTCGGGACTAGCGTCCTACGGGAGACCCAGTACTTC.

This clone was found a few times. The chain joins TRBV14 to TRBJ2-3, with a weak D call TRBD1 (5 bases). The CDR3 sequence is 12 residues long. The germline V gene has CDR1 SGHDN and CDR2 FVKESK. The V end lost 4 bases, the J end lost 8 bases, and 10 bases lay between the germline ends. The CDR3 nucleotides read TGTGCCAGCAGCCTCGGACAAAGTACGCAGTATTTT. Its translation is CASSLGQSTQYF.

This clone was counted a few times. The chain links TRBV28 to TRBJ2-5; the D call may be TRBD1 or TRBD2 (7 bases each). The CDR3 covers 12 residues. The ends were cut back, 10 bases at V and 5 bases at J, with 14 bases in the middle. From germline, CDR1 is MDHEN and CDR2 SYDVKM. Here the CDR3 reads CATRGGPETQYF. DNA of the CDR3: TGTGCCACCAGGGGGGGACCGGAGACCCAGTACTTC.

The V gene is TRBV30, the J gene TRBJ2-5, with a tentative D call TRBD2 (5 bases). The J call may be mistaken, given a closer DNA end match to TRBJ2-7. CDR1 GTSNPN and CDR2 SVGIG come from the germline V gene (reference sequence). CDR3 size: 13 residues. CDR3 sequence reads: CAWEGSNSYEQYF. DNA for the CDR3: TGTGCCTGGGAGGGATCCAACTCCTACGAGCAGTACTTC.